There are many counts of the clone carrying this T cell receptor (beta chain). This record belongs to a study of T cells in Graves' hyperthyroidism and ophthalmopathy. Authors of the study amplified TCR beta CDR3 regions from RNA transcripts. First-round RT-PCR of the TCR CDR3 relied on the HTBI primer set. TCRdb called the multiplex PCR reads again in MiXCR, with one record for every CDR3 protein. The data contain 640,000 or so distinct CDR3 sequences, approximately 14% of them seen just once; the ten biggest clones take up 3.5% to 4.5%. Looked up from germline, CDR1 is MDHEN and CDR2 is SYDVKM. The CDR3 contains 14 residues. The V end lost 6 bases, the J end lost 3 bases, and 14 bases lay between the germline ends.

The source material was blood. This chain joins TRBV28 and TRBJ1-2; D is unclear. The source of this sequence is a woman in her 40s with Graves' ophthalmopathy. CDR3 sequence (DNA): TGTGCCAGCAGCCCTCTTGGGCGTGACTATGGCTACACCTTC. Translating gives CASSPLGRDYGYTF.